The 30 T cell receptor beta chains given below trace back to one sample, sequenced in a study of T cell responses to AZD1222 COVID-19 vaccine. Clones were sequenced by immunoSEQ multiplex PCR, and TCRdb holds only the in-frame ones, with some missing. Of more than 95,000 clones detected, more than 80% appear once; the ten largest clones hold about 4.3%. This specimen consisted of peripheral blood, obtained 28 days after the second AZD1222 dose. These receptors all stem from an adult who received the AZD1222 COVID-19 vaccine.

The table lists this clone with a count of one. This chain links TRBV5-1 with TRBJ2-5; perhaps TRBD1 as D (5 bases). The CDR3 covers 14 residues. Germline CDR1 SGHRS, CDR2 YFSETQ. Deletions cut 0 bases from V and 4 bases from J, with 10 bases between. Here the CDR3 DNA reads TGCGCCAGCAGCTTGGTGGGGCACGGAGAGACCCAGTACTTC. Translating it yields CASSLVGHGETQYF. Variable domain in full (rest from reference TRBV5-1 and TRBJ2-5): KAGVTQTPRYLIKTRGQQVTLSCSPISGHRSVSWYQQTPGQGLQFLFEYFSETQRNKGNFPGRFSGRQFSNSRSEMNVSTLELGDSALYLCASSLVGHGETQYFGPGTRLLVL.

The rearrangement links TRBV7-2 to TRBJ1-2; D is unresolved. The V and J ends lost 5 bases and 6 bases respectively, with 19 bases between them. This CDR3 spans 15 amino acids. Looked up from germline, CDR1 is SGHTA and CDR2 is FQGNSA. Here the CDR3 reads CASSGRTAQVDGYTF. The DNA for the CDR3 is TGTGCCAGCAGCGGAAGGACGGCCCAGGTGGATGGCTACACCTTC.

V is TRBV10-3 and J is TRBJ2-1; no firm D call. Deletions cut 2 bases from V and 8 bases from J, with 19 bases between. CDR3 size: 16 residues. CDR1 and CDR2 from the germline V gene are ENHRY and SYGVKD. CDR3 DNA sequence: TGTGCCATCAGTGAGCGCCCGAGGCGCGGCGACGATGAGCAGTTCTTC. Its protein product is CAISERPRRGDDEQFF.

The chain links TRBV7-8 to TRBJ1-3, with no clear D. This CDR3 spans 15 amino acids. Germline loops: CDR1 SGHVS, CDR2 FQNEAQ. V was cut by 1 base and J by 4 bases, with 11 bases left in between. The CDR3 sequence: CASSLGLEYGNTIYF. Here the CDR3 DNA reads TGTGCCAGCAGCTTAGGGCTAGAATACGGAAACACCATATATTTT.

The chain is built from TRBV29-1 and TRBJ1-5, with 8 bases fitting TRBD1. Trimming cost V 6 bases and J 5 bases; bases outside gene matches: 6. CDR1 and CDR2 (germline): SQVTM, ANQGSEA. CDR3 size: 13 residues. CDR3 DNA sequence: TGCAGCGTCGGTGACAGGGGTTATCAGCCCCAGCATTTT. This sequence encodes CSVGDRGYQPQHF.

This sequence joins TRBV4-1 and TRBJ2-7, with 8 bases aligning to TRBD1. From germline, CDR1 is MGHRA and CDR2 YSYEKL. This CDR3 has 15 residues. V shed 1 base, J shed 4 bases, and the junction held 6 bases outside the gene matches. The CDR3 bases are TGCGCCAGCAGCCAAGGCTCGGGACAGGTGTACGAGCAGTACTTC. Protein: CASSQGSGQVYEQYF.

This sequence joins TRBV5-6 and TRBJ1-3; weak D call: TRBD1 (6 bases). This CDR3 spans 16 amino acids. V was cut by 4 bases and J by 0 bases, with 14 bases left in between. CDR1 is SGHDT, CDR2 YYEEEE, per germline. The CDR3 DNA is TGTGCCAGCAGCAAATCAGGGGTCCCCTCTGGAAACACCATATATTTT. It codes for CASSKSGVPSGNTIYF.

This rearrangement joins TRBV6-5 to TRBJ1-1; D is ambiguous. The CDR3 has 13 amino acids. The V gene's germline CDR1 is MNHEY and CDR2 SVGAGI. V was clipped by 4 bases and J by 7 bases, with 13 bases between them. CDR3 amino acids: CASSFMGTGEAFF. DNA of the CDR3: TGTGCCAGCAGTTTCATGGGAACTGGTGAAGCTTTCTTT.

The chain joins TRBV7-9 to TRBJ1-1, with a possible D match to TRBD1 (5 bases). V was pared by 5 bases and J by 6 bases, with 13 bases between. The CDR3 extends over 13 amino acids. The V gene's germline CDR1 is SEHNR and CDR2 FQNEAQ (reference sequence). DNA for the CDR3: TGTGCCAGCAGCCCCCGGGGGTCTCCTGAAGCTTTCTTT. This gives the protein CASSPRGSPEAFF.

This chain uses TRBV3-1 (or the pseudogene TRBV3-2) with TRBJ2-7; TRBD2 matches at 7 bases. The CDR3 runs 15 residues. CDR1 and CDR2 from the germline V gene are LGHDT and YNNKEL (reference sequence). Germline trimming cut 4 bases from V and 2 bases from J; bases unmatched to any gene: 8. The CDR3 loop is CASSLGGIRAYEQYF. The CDR3 coding sequence is TGTGCCAGCAGCCTGGGAGGGATCAGGGCCTACGAGCAGTACTTC.

V gene TRBV6-6 combines with J gene TRBJ1-5; 12 bases line up with TRBD1. Germline V lookup: CDR1 MNHNY, CDR2 SVGAGI (reference sequence). V gave up 7 bases and J gave up 5 bases; unmatched junction bases: 9. The CDR3 length is 16 residues. The CDR3 nucleotides are TGTGCCAGCACCACCTCCGGGACAGGGGGCCATCAGCCCCAGCATTTT. This sequence encodes CASTTSGTGGHQPQHF.

CDR3 sequence (DNA): TGTGCCAGTAGTCGCTCAGACAGGGGCTTGGCAGATACGCAGTATTTT. Protein product: CASSRSDRGLADTQYF. The V gene is TRBV19, the J gene TRBJ2-3; 8 bases align to TRBD1. The CDR3 is 16 amino acids. From germline, CDR1 is LNHDA and CDR2 SQIVND (reference sequence). V shed 5 bases, J shed 4 bases, and the junction held 11 bases outside the gene matches.

The rearrangement uses TRBV5-1 and TRBJ2-7; 9 nucleotides line up with TRBD2. CDR1 and CDR2 (germline): SGHRS, YFSETQ. J was trimmed by 6 bases and V by 3 bases; bases with no gene match: 7. The CDR3 runs 14 residues. The CDR3 DNA follows: TGCGCCAGCAGCTGGGGCGGGGGGGCCGGCGAGCAGTACTTC. Encoded protein: CASSWGGGAGEQYF.

This clone was counted a single time. V is TRBV28 and J is TRBJ1-5; 7 bases are shared with TRBD1. From germline, CDR1 is MDHEN and CDR2 SYDVKM. The CDR3 covers 16 residues. Trimming removed 7 bases from V and 2 bases from J; junction bases left unmatched: 11. The CDR3 coding sequence is TGTGCCAGCACCCCTGCCCAGGGGGTAGGCAATCAGCCCCAGCATTTT. Translating gives CASTPAQGVGNQPQHF.

This chain uses TRBV5-1 with TRBJ2-1, with 8 nucleotides matching TRBD2. Germline V lookup: CDR1 SGHRS, CDR2 YFSETQ. The CDR3 extends over 16 amino acids. J gave up 5 bases and V 2 bases, and 9 bases lay outside the gene matches. CDR3 sequence reads: CASSLIPRGANNEQFF. CDR3 DNA sequence: TGCGCCAGCAGCTTAATCCCGCGGGGGGCCAACAATGAGCAGTTCTTC.

This clone was recorded once. The rearrangement joins TRBV10-2 to TRBJ2-7; 9 bases line up with TRBD1. This CDR3 is 13 amino acids long. Trimming took 6 bases from V and 6 from J; bases not matched to a gene: 6. Germline-derived CDR1 and CDR2 are WSHSY and SAAADI. In DNA, the CDR3 is TGCGCCAGCAGACCGACAGGGGGGGCCGAGCAGTACTTC. Translation: CASRPTGGAEQYF.

The chain recombines TRBV10-3 with TRBJ2-1; TRBD1 matches 7 bases. In germline, CDR1 is ENHRY, CDR2 SYGVKD. The CDR3 consists of 14 residues. With V trimmed by 8 bases and J by 1 base, 5 bases remained unmatched. DNA of the CDR3: TGTGCCATCGCCATGACAGGGTCCTACAATGAGCAGTTCTTC. Amino acid sequence: CAIAMTGSYNEQFF.

This chain joins TRBV9 and TRBJ2-3; 12 nucleotides match TRBD2. The CDR3 sequence is 16 residues long. Germline V gene sequence: CDR1 SGDLS, CDR2 YYNGEE. V lost 3 bases and J lost 2; bases outside the gene matches: 4. In nucleotides, the CDR3 is TGTGCCAGCAGCGCTAGCGGGGGGGGATTCACAGATACGCAGTATTTT. Translating it yields CASSASGGGFTDTQYF.

This clone was seen once. The CDR3 DNA follows: TGTGCCAGCAGCCAAGGGGGCGGGGGAGGATCCTGGGAGACCCAGTACTTC. It is translated as CASSQGGGGGSWETQYF. The genes are TRBV9 and TRBJ2-5; either TRBD1 or TRBD2 may fit D (7 bases each). Germline-derived CDR1 and CDR2 are SGDLS and YYNGEE. The length of the CDR3 is 17 residues. The V end lost 4 bases, the J end lost 5 bases, and 24 bases lay between the germline ends.

The V and J genes are TRBV7-6 and TRBJ2-1; 7 bases agree with TRBD2. The J segment lost 4 bases and the V segment lost 5 bases, leaving 8 bases of the junction unmatched. Germline V gene sequence: CDR1 SGHVS, CDR2 FNYEAQ. This CDR3 has 15 amino acids. The DNA for the CDR3 is TGTGCCAGCAGCGCGTCCGGGACTACGTACAATGAGCAGTTCTTC. It codes for CASSASGTTYNEQFF.

This chain connects TRBV2 to TRBJ2-3, with a weak D call TRBD1 (6 bases). Per the germline V gene, CDR1 is SNHLY and CDR2 is FYNNEI. The CDR3 covers 14 residues. V was cut by 7 bases and J by 5 bases, with 16 bases left in between. The CDR3: CASIGTGLRDTQYF. The CDR3 DNA sequence: TGTGCCAGCATAGGCACAGGGTTGAGAGATACGCAGTATTTT.

This clone was found once. The chain uses TRBV10-1 and TRBJ1-1; tentatively, D is TRBD1 (5 bases). The CDR3 runs to 13 residues. Germline V gives CDR1 WNHNN, CDR2 SYGVQD (reference sequence). Deletions cut 8 bases from V and 0 bases from J, with 10 bases between. CDR3 in DNA: TGCGCCAGCCGGGGACCGCTGAACACTGAAGCTTTCTTT. It is translated as CASRGPLNTEAFF.

The chain is built from TRBV19 and TRBJ2-1; 10 nucleotides align to TRBD2. This CDR3 spans 15 amino acids. V was clipped by 3 bases and J by 7 bases; unmatched bases: 6. The V gene's germline CDR1 is LNHDA and CDR2 SQIVND (reference sequence). The CDR3 nucleotides are TGTGCCAGTAGTATGGCTAGCGGGGGTTGGAATGAGCAGTTCTTC. This translates into CASSMASGGWNEQFF.

The rearrangement links TRBV13 to TRBJ2-3; D not certain. V lost 7 bases and J 1 base, leaving 9 bases between the germline ends. CDR1 PRHDT and CDR2 FYEKMQ come from the germline V gene (reference sequence). The CDR3 is 13 amino acids. The CDR3 nucleotides are TGTGCCAGCAACTCACGGGGCACAGATACGCAGTATTTT. This gives the protein CASNSRGTDTQYF.

This chain links TRBV4-1 with TRBJ1-1; 7 nucleotides agree with TRBD1. V dropped 5 bases and J dropped 0; count of bases not matched to a gene: 3. The CDR3 is 14 residues long. The V gene's germline CDR1 is MGHRA and CDR2 YSYEKL. The CDR3 spells CASSFDRVNTEAFF. CDR3 DNA sequence: TGCGCCAGCAGCTTCGACAGGGTGAACACTGAAGCTTTCTTT.

This chain uses TRBV6-5 with TRBJ1-5, with D unclear. The CDR3 covers 11 residues. Germline-derived CDR1 and CDR2 are MNHEY and SVGAGI. Trimming removed 7 bases from V and 1 base from J, with 2 bases in between. The CDR3 DNA reads as TGTGCCAGCATGAGCAATCAGCCCCAGCATTTT. This gives the protein CASMSNQPQHF.

For the CDR3, the DNA is TGTGCCAGCAGCTGGGGGTTGGGGGTTGGCTACACCTTC. It is translated as CASSWGLGVGYTF. The rearrangement uses TRBV7-3 and TRBJ1-2, with D perhaps matching TRBD1 (5 bases). This CDR3 is built from 13 residues. Germline CDR1 reads SGHTA; CDR2 reads FQGTGA. V gave up 4 bases and J gave up 7 bases, with 13 bases separating them.

This chain links TRBV13 with TRBJ2-2; D remains ambiguous. The CDR3 consists of 15 residues. Trimming stripped 0 bases from V and 4 bases from J, with 9 bases between. Germline CDR1 is PRHDT and CDR2 is FYEKMQ (reference sequence). CDR3 sequence reads: CASSLGGFLTGELFF. CDR3 bases: TGTGCCAGCAGCTTAGGGGGTTTTCTCACCGGGGAGCTGTTTTTT.

The chain is built from TRBV5-4 and TRBJ2-3, with D tentatively TRBD2 (5 bases). There are 13 residues in the CDR3. Germline loops: CDR1 SGHNT, CDR2 YYREEE (reference sequence). The V and J ends lost 0 bases and 9 bases respectively, with 11 bases between them. CDR3 sequence: CASSLGSEGTQYF. The CDR3 coding sequence is TGTGCCAGCAGCTTGGGGTCTGAGGGAACGCAGTATTTT.

V and J are TRBV6-5 and TRBJ1-1, with D hard to call. The germline V gene has CDR1 MNHEY and CDR2 SVGAGI. The germline V and J ends were trimmed by 7 bases and 1 base, with 10 bases remaining between them. This CDR3 region has 13 residues. This CDR3 reads CASIQRANTEAFF. Here the CDR3 DNA reads TGTGCCAGCATTCAACGGGCGAACACTGAAGCTTTCTTT.